The 31 T cell receptor beta chains listed next were all sequenced from one sample in a study of blood T cells in healthy people across ages. Combining a sample-barcoded 5' primer with a J-beta primer mix, a second PCR ran for about 6 to 11 cycles. TCRdb reprocessed the 5' RACE reads via MiXCR and lists one record per CDR3 protein. The data contain about 730,000 distinct CDR3 sequences, around 46% of them seen just once; the ten biggest clones take up approximately 22%. The sample comprised blood. These receptors all stem from a woman in her sixties in good health.

The rearrangement uses TRBV20-1 and TRBJ2-5; D is unclear. CDR1 and CDR2 (germline): DFQATT, SNEGSKA (reference sequence). CDR3 length equals 14 residues. V lost 5 bases and J lost 2, with 15 bases in between. The CDR3 here is CSASNLDGQETQYF. DNA for the CDR3: TGCAGTGCTTCGAACCTGGACGGGCAAGAGACCCAGTACTTC.

This clonotype has at least ten counts. V usage is TRBV20-1 and J usage is TRBJ2-5; D not certain. The V gene's germline CDR1 is DFQATT and CDR2 SNEGSKA (reference sequence). The CDR3 has 15 amino acids. V lost 0 bases and J 5 bases, leaving 16 bases between the germline ends. The CDR3 loop reads CSARDVIGLGETQYF. CDR3 DNA: TGCAGTGCTAGAGATGTAATTGGCCTGGGGGAGACCCAGTACTTC.

This clonotype was detected only a few times. This chain uses TRBV7-8 with TRBJ2-6; tentatively, D is TRBD1 (6 bases). The CDR3 covers 19 residues. V shed 4 bases and J shed 2 bases, with 21 bases lying between them. Germline V gene sequence: CDR1 SGHVS, CDR2 FQNEAQ. DNA of the CDR3: TGTGCCAGCAGCTCACTCACGGGACAAAGACATCCTGGGGCCAACGTCCTGACTTTC. This gives the protein CASSSLTGQRHPGANVLTF.

V and J are TRBV7-2 and TRBJ2-1, with a weak D call TRBD2 (6 bases). The CDR3 runs to 14 residues. V was cut by 0 bases and J by 7 bases, with 10 bases left in between. Germline V lookup: CDR1 SGHTA, CDR2 FQGNSA. The CDR3 nucleotides read TGTGCCAGCAGCTTAGCGTCTAGCGATAATGAGCAGTTCTTC. Protein product: CASSLASSDNEQFF.

J is TRBJ2-3 and V is TRBV6-5, with D possibly matching TRBD1 (6 bases). Trimming left V 8 bases short and J 0 bases short, with 15 bases between. Germline loops: CDR1 MNHEY, CDR2 SVGAGI. CDR3 length: 15 amino acids. CDR3 residues: CASQGRPQSTDTQYF. The CDR3 nucleotides read TGTGCCAGCCAGGGGAGACCCCAAAGCACAGATACGCAGTATTTT.

In nucleotides, the CDR3 is TGTGCCAGCAGTGACGCAGGGCACACTGAAGCTTTCTTT. Translating gives CASSDAGHTEAFF. The rearrangement uses TRBV6-6 and TRBJ1-1, with D perhaps TRBD1 (5 bases). Germline loops: CDR1 MNHNY, CDR2 SVGAGI (reference sequence). CDR3 length equals 13 residues. V lost 5 bases to trimming and J lost 3 bases, with 10 bases between them.

This clonotype was seen a few times. V usage is TRBV30 and J usage is TRBJ2-3; no clear D gene. Germline CDR1 is GTSNPN and CDR2 is SVGIG (reference sequence). This CDR3 spans 15 amino acids. V was cut by 0 bases and J by 3 bases, with 13 bases left in between. The CDR3 coding sequence is TGTGCCTGGAGTGTATTTAGCACACGAACAGATACGCAGTATTTT. It encodes CAWSVFSTRTDTQYF. Variable domain in full (rest from reference TRBV30 and TRBJ2-3): SQTIHQWPATLVQPVGSPLSLECTVEGTSNPNLYWYRQAAGRGLQLLFYSVGIGQISSEVPQNLSASRPQDRQFILSSKKLLLSDSGFYLCAWSVFSTRTDTQYFGPGTRLTVL.

The rearrangement links TRBV6-2 or TRBV6-3 to TRBJ2-5; D not resolved. The DNA matches TRBJ2-7 better at its end, which makes the J call doubtful. Per the germline V gene, CDR1 is MNHEY and CDR2 is SVGEGT. The CDR3 has 15 residues. The CDR3 reads CASSDVGDLSYEQYF. The DNA of the CDR3 is TGTGCCAGCAGTGACGTCGGAGACCTCTCCTACGAGCAGTACTTC.

The chain employs TRBV12-3 or TRBV12-4 and TRBJ2-1; TRBD2 might be the D (6 bases). The end of the DNA fits TRBJ2-7 better, so the J call may be wrong. This CDR3 contains 15 residues. The CDR3 region is CASRRTGDFYNEQYF. CDR3 bases: TGTGCCAGCAGGCGAACTGGGGACTTTTACAATGAGCAGTACTTC.

This clonotype occurred a few times. The chain is built from TRBV27 and TRBJ2-7; TRBD1 agrees at 10 bases. Per germline, CDR1 MNHEY and CDR2 SMNVEV (reference sequence). V lost 2 bases, J lost 5 bases, and 6 bases stayed unmatched. The CDR3 length is 15 residues. In DNA form, the CDR3 reads TGTGCCAGCAGTTTACTGGGACAGGGGAACAACGAGCAGTACTTC. The encoded protein is CASSLLGQGNNEQYF.

This chain uses TRBV12-3 or TRBV12-4 with TRBJ1-4; no clear D. V was trimmed by 7 bases and J by 0 bases, leaving 12 bases between them. CDR3 length: 15 amino acids. CDR3 sequence (DNA): TGTGCCAGCAACCCCCCAGGTGCAACTAATGAAAAACTGTTTTTT. Its translation: CASNPPGATNEKLFF.

There are many counts of this clonotype. This chain joins TRBV5-1 and TRBJ2-1, with 9 positions matching TRBD1. The CDR3 sequence is 16 residues long. V gave up 0 bases and J gave up 7 bases; unmatched junction bases: 8. The germline V gene encodes CDR1 SGHRS and CDR2 YFSETQ. The CDR3 protein is CASSLGGTGRINEQFF. The CDR3 DNA reads TGCGCCAGCAGCTTGGGAGGGACAGGGAGAATAAATGAGCAGTTCTTC.

The chain is built from TRBV9 and TRBJ2-5; TRBD2 matches 8 bases. The CDR3 extends over 15 amino acids. Germline V gives CDR1 SGDLS, CDR2 YYNGEE. J lost 0 bases, V lost 2 bases, and 3 bases had no gene match. The CDR3 nucleotides are TGTGCCAGCAGCGTGCAGCGGGGGAACCAAGAGACCCAGTACTTC. Protein: CASSVQRGNQETQYF.

This clonotype appeared many times. J is TRBJ1-2 and V is TRBV7-3; D is perhaps TRBD1 (5 bases). The CDR3 totals 14 residues. Germline CDR1 and CDR2: SGHTA and FQGTGA. Between the trimmed V and J ends, which lost 0 bases and 4 bases, there was a span of 9 bases. CDR3 protein: CASSLTGESYGYTF. CDR3 nucleotides: TGTGCCAGCAGCTTAACGGGGGAGAGCTATGGCTACACCTTC. Supplemented by reference TRBV7-3 and TRBJ1-2, the full variable domain reads GAGVSQTPSNKVTEKGKYVELRCDPISGHTALYWYRQSLGQGPEFLIYFQGTGAADDSGLPNDRFFAVRPEGSVSTLKIQRTERGDSAVYLCASSLTGESYGYTFGSGTRLTVV.

This chain connects TRBV12-3 or TRBV12-4 to TRBJ2-1; the D is unclear. V lost 3 bases and J lost 0, with 9 bases in between. CDR3 size: 15 residues. For the CDR3, the DNA is TGTGCCAGCAGTTTTCAGAAAAGCTCCTACAATGAGCAGTTCTTC. Protein: CASSFQKSSYNEQFF.

The V and J genes are TRBV2 and TRBJ2-2; TRBD2 agrees at 13 bases. Trimming cost V 4 bases and J 5 bases; bases outside gene matches: 4. This CDR3 is 16 amino acids long. Germline assignment: CDR1 SNHLY and CDR2 FYNNEI. The CDR3 region has the DNA TGTGCCAGCAGTGCCGAACTAGCGGGGGGGACCGGGGAGCTGTTTTTT. It is translated as CASSAELAGGTGELFF.

The genes are TRBV20-1 and TRBJ1-5; 7 positions agree with TRBD1. This CDR3 contains 14 residues. CDR1 and CDR2 (germline): DFQATT, SNEGSKA (reference sequence). This chain's CDR3 is CIASGQIINQPQHF. Here the CDR3 DNA reads TGCATTGCCTCGGGACAGATAATTAATCAGCCCCAGCATTTT.

In its sample, this clonotype was seen a few times. The V call is TRBV5-1, the J call TRBJ2-6; D unresolved. CDR1 is SGHRS and CDR2 is YFSETQ in the germline V gene. This CDR3 is built from 17 residues. Trimming took 2 bases from V and 0 from J, leaving 12 bases between them. CDR3 region: CASSLQLQDSGANVLTF. CDR3 coding DNA: TGCGCCAGCAGCTTACAACTGCAAGACTCTGGGGCCAACGTCCTGACTTTC. Together with reference TRBV5-1 and TRBJ2-6, the CDR3 gives the full variable domain: KAGVTQTPRYLIKTRGQQVTLSCSPISGHRSVSWYQQTPGQGLQFLFEYFSETQRNKGNFPGRFSGRQFSNSRSEMNVSTLELGDSALYLCASSLQLQDSGANVLTFGAGSRLTVL.

This clonotype was picked up a small number of times. V and J are TRBV20-1 and TRBJ2-7; a possible D gene is TRBD2 (5 bases). The CDR3 has 12 amino acids. V gave up 1 base and J gave up 7 bases, with 11 bases separating them. The germline V gene has CDR1 DFQATT and CDR2 SNEGSKA (reference sequence). The CDR3 nucleotides are TGCAGTGCTAGAGCATCCTCGGGAGAGCAGTACTTC. Translation gives CSARASSGEQYF.

V and J are TRBV7-9 and TRBJ2-5; the D gene is possibly TRBD2 (6 bases). The CDR3 spans 16 residues. Germline CDR1 reads SEHNR; CDR2 reads FQNEAQ (reference sequence). V was cut by 2 bases and J by 1 base, with 14 bases left in between. The CDR3 loop is CASSLWRDLSQETQYF. In DNA form, the CDR3 reads TGTGCCAGCAGCTTATGGAGGGATCTAAGCCAAGAGACCCAGTACTTC.

This clonotype has more than one count but fewer than ten. The chain has TRBV20-1 and TRBJ2-3; weak D call: TRBD2 (6 bases). CDR1 is DFQATT, CDR2 SNEGSKA, per germline (reference sequence). The CDR3 contains 15 residues. The ends were cut back, 5 bases at V and 0 bases at J, with 15 bases in the middle. CDR3 DNA sequence: TGCAGTGCTCCCCCGGGCGGGACTAGCACAGATACGCAGTATTTT. Its protein is CSAPPGGTSTDTQYF.

The chain links TRBV10-2 to TRBJ1-2, with 7 bases matching TRBD1. Germline assignment: CDR1 WSHSY and CDR2 SAAADI. V shed 0 bases, J shed 4 bases, and the junction held 5 bases outside the gene matches. This CDR3 contains 15 residues. The CDR3 nucleotides are TGCGCCAGCAGTGAGTCGTCCGGACAGGCCTATGGCTACACCTTC. It is translated as CASSESSGQAYGYTF.

The chain couples TRBV12-3 or TRBV12-4 to TRBJ2-1; D is possibly TRBD1 (6 bases). The V end lost 6 bases, the J end lost 3 bases, and 15 bases lay between the germline ends. This CDR3 spans 15 amino acids. CDR3 DNA sequence: TGTGCCAGCAGGGGCCTATCACAGGGCTACAATGAGCAGTTCTTC. It translates to CASRGLSQGYNEQFF.

The table lists this clonotype with many counts. The V call is TRBV12-5, the J call TRBJ1-2, with D unclear. CDR1 is LGHNT, CDR2 FRNRAP, per germline. The CDR3 totals 11 residues. Trimming stripped 5 bases from V and 2 bases from J, with 3 bases between. CDR3 loop: CASGQNYGYTF. Written as DNA, the CDR3 is TGTGCTAGTGGTCAAAACTATGGCTACACCTTC.

The DNA for the CDR3 is TGTGCCAGCAGCTTTCTAGCGGGAGCGGAGACAGATACGCAGTATTTT. It is translated as CASSFLAGAETDTQYF. The genes are TRBV5-6 and TRBJ2-3, with 10 bases fitting TRBD2. V trimming: 2 bases; J trimming: 3 bases; junction bases outside the gene matches: 6. Germline lookup yields CDR1 SGHDT and CDR2 YYEEEE. The CDR3 is made up of 16 amino acids.

This clonotype was seen more than once but under ten times. This rearrangement joins TRBV20-1 to TRBJ2-4; TRBD1 might be the D (5 bases). The J call could be wrong; TRBJ2-7 is a better fit for the DNA end. The CDR3 is made up of 13 amino acids. Germline V gene sequence: CDR1 DFQATT, CDR2 SNEGSKA (reference sequence). This CDR3 is CSALIPGFREQYF. The CDR3 nucleotides read TGCAGTGCCCTTATCCCAGGGTTCCGCGAGCAGTACTTC.

This clonotype showed up just a few times. The V gene is TRBV20-1, the J gene TRBJ2-1, with TRBD2 matching over 10 bases. V lost 6 bases and J lost 7; bases outside the gene matches: 12. The CDR3 covers 15 residues. Per the germline V gene, CDR1 is DFQATT and CDR2 is SNEGSKA (reference sequence). CDR3 loop: CSARKPSGSFNEQFF. The DNA of the CDR3 is TGCAGTGCCAGAAAGCCTAGCGGGAGTTTTAATGAGCAGTTCTTC.

Many counts were recorded for this clonotype. This chain links TRBV6-2 or TRBV6-3 with TRBJ2-5; D could derive from TRBD1 or TRBD2 (5 bases each). This CDR3 is 14 amino acids long. Per the germline V gene, CDR1 is MNHEY and CDR2 is SVGEGT. Trimming left V 6 bases short and J 0 bases short, with 11 bases between. CDR3 DNA sequence: TGTGCCAGCAGCGGTTGGGGGTACCAAGAGACCCAGTACTTC. Amino acid sequence: CASSGWGYQETQYF.

The J gene is TRBJ1-2, the V gene TRBV25-1; 8 bases are a match to TRBD1. Trimming at V came to 1 base and at J to 6 bases, leaving 7 bases not matched to a gene. CDR1 MGHDK and CDR2 SYGVNS come from the germline V gene. CDR3 length equals 15 residues. The CDR3 bases are TGTGCCAGCAGTGAATCTGCACAGGGGGGCCATGGCTACACCTTC. Translating gives CASSESAQGGHGYTF.

Ten or more counts support this clonotype. The rearrangement joins TRBV5-1 to TRBJ2-1; 8 bases are a match to TRBD2. J gave up 7 bases and V 0 bases, and 15 bases lay outside the gene matches. From germline, CDR1 is SGHRS and CDR2 YFSETQ. This CDR3 has 18 residues. This CDR3 is CASSLGASGPVAFNEQFF. The DNA of the CDR3 is TGCGCCAGCAGCTTGGGTGCTAGCGGGCCCGTCGCCTTTAATGAGCAGTTCTTC.

Points on this clonotype: The junction does not match germline at one end; this may be a read error. J is TRBJ2-5 and V is TRBV7-9; D call uncertain. Germline V lookup: CDR1 SEHNR, CDR2 FQNEAQ (reference sequence). The CDR3 has 15 residues. The CDR3 here is CASSRPTVYHETQYF. The CDR3 nucleotides are TGTGCCAGCAGCCGACCCACAGTTTACCATGAGACCCAGTACTTC.